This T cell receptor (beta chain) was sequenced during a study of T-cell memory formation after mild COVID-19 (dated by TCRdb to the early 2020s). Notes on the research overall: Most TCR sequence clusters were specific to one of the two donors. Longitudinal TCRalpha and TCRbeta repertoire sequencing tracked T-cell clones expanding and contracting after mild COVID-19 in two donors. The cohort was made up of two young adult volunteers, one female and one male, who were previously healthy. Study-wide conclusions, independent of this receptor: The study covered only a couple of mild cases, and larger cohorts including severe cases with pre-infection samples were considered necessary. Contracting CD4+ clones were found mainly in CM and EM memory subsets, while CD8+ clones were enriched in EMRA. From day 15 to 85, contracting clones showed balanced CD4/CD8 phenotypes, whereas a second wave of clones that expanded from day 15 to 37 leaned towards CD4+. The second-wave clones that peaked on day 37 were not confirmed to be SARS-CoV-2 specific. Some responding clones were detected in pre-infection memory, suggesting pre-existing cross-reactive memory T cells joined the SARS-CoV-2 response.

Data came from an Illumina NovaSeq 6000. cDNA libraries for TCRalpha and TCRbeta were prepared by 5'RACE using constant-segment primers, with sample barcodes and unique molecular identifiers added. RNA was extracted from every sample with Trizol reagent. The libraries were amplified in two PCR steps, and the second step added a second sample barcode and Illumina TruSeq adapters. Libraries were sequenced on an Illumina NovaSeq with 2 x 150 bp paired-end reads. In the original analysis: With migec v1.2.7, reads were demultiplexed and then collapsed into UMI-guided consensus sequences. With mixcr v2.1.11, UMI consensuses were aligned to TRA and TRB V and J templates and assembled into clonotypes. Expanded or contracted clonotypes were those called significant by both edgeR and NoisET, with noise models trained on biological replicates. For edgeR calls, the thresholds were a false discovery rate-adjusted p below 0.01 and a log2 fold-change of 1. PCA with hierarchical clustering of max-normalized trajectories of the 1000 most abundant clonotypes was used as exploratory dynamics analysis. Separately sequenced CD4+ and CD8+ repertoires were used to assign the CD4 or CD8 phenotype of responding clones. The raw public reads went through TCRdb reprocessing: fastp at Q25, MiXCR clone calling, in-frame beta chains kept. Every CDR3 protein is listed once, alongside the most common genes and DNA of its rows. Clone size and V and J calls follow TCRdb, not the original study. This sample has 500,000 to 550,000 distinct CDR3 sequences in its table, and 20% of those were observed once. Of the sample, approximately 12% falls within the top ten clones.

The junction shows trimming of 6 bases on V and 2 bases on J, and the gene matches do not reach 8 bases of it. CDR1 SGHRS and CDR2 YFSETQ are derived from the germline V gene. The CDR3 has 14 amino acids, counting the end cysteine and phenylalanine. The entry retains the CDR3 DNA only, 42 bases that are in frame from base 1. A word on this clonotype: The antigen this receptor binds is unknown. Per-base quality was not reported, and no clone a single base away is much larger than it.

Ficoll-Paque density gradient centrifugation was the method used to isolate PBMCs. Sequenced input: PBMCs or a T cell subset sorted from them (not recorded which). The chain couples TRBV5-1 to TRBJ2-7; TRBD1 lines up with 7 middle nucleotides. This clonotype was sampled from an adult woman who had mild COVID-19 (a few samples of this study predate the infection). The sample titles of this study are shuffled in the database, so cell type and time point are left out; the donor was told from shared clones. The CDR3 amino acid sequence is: CASNRDSSPYEQYF. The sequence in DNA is TGCGCCAGCAACAGGGACAGCTCTCCCTACGAGCAGTACTTC.